These T cell receptor beta chains were read from a single sample in a study of T cells in Graves' hyperthyroidism and ophthalmopathy. TCRdb re-analysed the multiplex PCR reads in MiXCR, keeping a single row per CDR3 protein. The sample carries just under 750,000 distinct CDR3 sequences, approximately 36% recorded once. The sample was blood. These receptors were obtained from a middle-aged woman with Graves' hyperthyroidism. CDR3s include the opening cysteine and the closing phenylalanine or tryptophan. The D gene is left open where the match is weak. Only part of the rows carry a size: once, few, many, or a class if the clone is expanded.

>TRBJ1-4|TRBV12-3/TRBV12-4|few|.
TGTGCCAGCAGTTTAAATGCAGCTGCAACTAATGAAAAACTGTTTTTT
CASSLNAAATNEKLFF
>TRBJ1-1|TRBV19|many|.
TGTGCCAGCAGGGGATGGAACACTGAAGCTTTCTTT
CASRGWNTEAFF
>TRBJ2-2|TRBV2|many|TRBD1
TGTGCCAGTAGTGGACAGGACACCGGGGAGCTGTTTTTT
CASSGQDTGELFF
>TRBJ1-1|TRBV10-2|.|.
TGCGCCAGCTTGCCCAGGGCCACTGAAGCTTTCTTT
CASLPRATEAFF
>TRBJ1-4|TRBV2|once|TRBD1
TGTGCCAGCAGCGGACAGGGGGTCCATGAAAAACTGGTTTTT
CASSGQGVHEKLVF
>TRBJ2-1|TRBV29-1|few|.
TGCAGCGTTGATGGAGGGAGAACTATAAATGAGCAGTTCTTC
CSVDGGRTINEQFF
>TRBJ2-7|TRBV7-2|few|.
TGTGCCAGCAGCCCTTCGGTAGTTTTTGGGGACGAGCAGTACTTC
CASSPSVVFGDEQYF
>TRBJ2-6|TRBV9|few|TRBD1
TGTGCCAGCAGCCAGCTCCTTGACAGGGTACACCGCTCTGGGGCCAACGTCCTGACTTTC
CASSQLLDRVHRSGANVLTF
>TRBJ2-7|TRBV2|many|.
TGTGCCAGCAACACAGGGTCTTTCAACGAGCAGTACTTC
CASNTGSFNEQYF
>TRBJ1-3|TRBV13|many|.
TGTGCCAGCACCCCTAGTCCTGGAAACACCATATATTTT
CASTPSPGNTIYF
>TRBJ1-5|TRBV7-2|many|.
TGTGCCAGCAGCTTAGAGGTCTGGCAGCCCCAGCATTTT
CASSLEVWQPQHF
>TRBJ2-7|TRBV19|many|TRBD1
TGTGCCACCCGCGCGACAGGGGGCCACGAGCAGTACTTC
CATRATGGHEQYF
>TRBJ1-5|TRBV19|many|.
TGTGCCAGCCAGGACAGAATCGGACAGCCCCAGCATTTT
CASQDRIGQPQHF
>TRBJ2-7|TRBV7-2|many|.
TGTGCCAGCAGCTTAGCGCGGACAGCCTCCTACGAGCAGTACTTC
CASSLARTASYEQYF
>TRBJ1-4|TRBV10-3|.|.
TGTGCCAGCAGCCAAGATACCAGGGGAGGGAAACTGTTTTTT
CASSQDTRGGKLFF
>TRBJ2-7|TRBV20-1|many|TRBD1
TGCAGTGCTAGAGGGACAGGGGGCGGCGAGCAGTACTTC
CSARGTGGGEQYF
>TRBJ2-2|TRBV10-3|many|TRBD2
TGTGCCATAGCCAACAGCCGGGAGGTGAACACCGGGGAGCTGTTTTTT
CAIANSREVNTGELFF
>TRBJ2-5|TRBV7-8|.|TRBD2
TGTGCCAGCAGCCCGGGGGGGGCCTTTCAAGAGACCCAGTACTTC
CASSPGGAFQETQYF
>TRBJ2-5|TRBV5-1|many|TRBD1
TGCGCCAGCAGCTTAGACAGGGTTGAAGGGGAGACCCAGTACTTC
CASSLDRVEGETQYF
>TRBJ2-7|TRBV11-2|few|.
TGTGCCAGCAGCTTCGGGCCCAACTACGAGCAGTACTTC
CASSFGPNYEQYF
>TRBJ1-1|TRBV12-3/TRBV12-4|few|TRBD1
TGTGCCAGCAGACAAACAGGGGGCGAGACTGAAGCTTTCTTT
CASRQTGGETEAFF
>TRBJ2-6|TRBV6-5|many|.
TGTGCCAGCAGTTACGTACGTGGGGCCAACGTCCTGACTTTC
CASSYVRGANVLTF
>TRBJ2-2|TRBV5-4|.|TRBD1
TGTGCCAGCAGCTTGGAAGGACAGGCTACCGGGGAGCTGTTTTTT
CASSLEGQATGELFF
>TRBJ2-7|TRBV5-1|.|.
TGCGCCAGCAGATCCAGGGGGGGTCCCTCGGATGAGCAGTACTTC
CASRSRGGPSDEQYF